This T cell receptor (beta chain) derives from a study of T cell responses to AZD1222 COVID-19 vaccine. Findings of the study overall: With two AZD1222 doses given, Spike-specific TCR breadth and depth both rose.

Looked up from germline, CDR1 is SGHRS and CDR2 is YFSETQ. The CDR3 is 15 residues long. The ends were cut back, 1 base at V and 4 bases at J, with 12 bases in the middle. Clones were sequenced by immunoSEQ multiplex PCR, and TCRdb holds only the in-frame ones, with some missing. This sample yields 86,000 or so clones, of which 85% to 95% are seen a single time; 11% belongs to the top ten. Concerning this clone: The antigen is undetermined.

The origin of this receptor is an adult who received the AZD1222 COVID-19 vaccine. Sample: peripheral blood, taken 28 days after the second AZD1222 dose. The genes are TRBV5-1 and TRBJ2-1; D is perhaps TRBD1 (6 bases). The CDR3 loop reads CASSLFTGRYNEQFF. CDR3 in DNA: TGCGCCAGCAGCTTGTTTACAGGGCGGTACAATGAGCAGTTCTTC. Looking up the rest from reference TRBV5-1 and TRBJ2-1 gives the full variable domain: KAGVTQTPRYLIKTRGQQVTLSCSPISGHRSVSWYQQTPGQGLQFLFEYFSETQRNKGNFPGRFSGRQFSNSRSEMNVSTLELGDSALYLCASSLFTGRYNEQFFGPGTRLTVL.